This T cell receptor beta chain was found in a study of radiation and T cells in renal cell carcinoma (dated by TCRdb to 2019 to 2021). Background for the entire study: In total, some 50 samples, comprising around 26 tumors and roughly 27 peripheral blood samples, were subjected to TCR beta sequencing. The last blood draw occurred 4 weeks after radiation, at the same time as nephrectomy. In the approximately 53 samples combined, some 4,000,000 unique CDR3 nucleotide sequences were found, encoding 2.5 million to 3 million unique CDR3 amino acid sequences.

The CDR3 contains 15 residues, cysteine and phenylalanine counted. The read is trimmed to its CDR3 DNA, 45 bases read in frame from base 1. The germline V gene encodes CDR1 SNHLY and CDR2 FYNNEI. Here V drops 6 bases and J drops 4 bases, and the junction holds 8 bases not matched to any gene. As to this clone: This clone's antigen is unknown. No base qualities exist here, and no much larger clone lies one base off it.

The time point label corresponds to: blood 4 weeks post-SBRT, at nephrectomy. The meaning of the sample's treatment or condition label: 15 Gy SBRT to primary tumor, nephrectomy 4 weeks later. The samples were obtained from a clinical trial, where primary renal cell carcinomas were treated with 15 Gy stereotactic body radiation therapy and then removed by nephrectomy 4 weeks afterward. To track tumor-enriched clonotypes, serial peripheral blood was sampled from radiation-treated patients at baseline and at 2 weeks and 4 weeks after SBRT. Every patient had renal cell carcinoma of clear cell pathology. The QIAamp DNA Blood Mini Kit (Qiagen) was used to prepare genomic DNA for TCR sequencing. Samples were included in the analyses only if all quality control checks were passed. TCR beta libraries were generated from genomic DNA with the immunoSEQ kit, following the manufacturer's recommendations. For library preparation, a first multiplex PCR was performed with proprietary primers, followed by a second PCR in which unique barcodes were added, and bead cleanups were performed after each round. A kit-provided positive control reaction and a negative control reaction were included in every sample batch. The final libraries underwent checking on an Agilent 4200 TapeStation D1000 ScreenTape, volumetric pooling, and quantification by qPCR. An Illumina NextSeq500 fitted with a MidOutput 150-cycle cartridge performed the sequencing, running 156 Read1 cycles and 15 Index1 cycles with the kit's custom primers. The pooled library was loaded at approximately 0.95 pM with an approximately 22% PhiX control spike-in. For the original study's pipeline: Vendor-processed data were analyzed in R, with a clonotype defined as all T cells sharing the same CDR3 nucleotide sequence. In the clone abundance analyses, frequencies were normalized to the 10,000 most abundant clones in each sample. Before analysis, public T cell clones were removed, and these numbered fewer than six per sample on average. An abundance difference of at least 32-fold between compartments was the criterion for calling clonotypes tumor-enriched or baseline blood-enriched. A beta-binomial differential abundance model was used to identify clonotypes that expanded or contracted between blood time points. Tumor-blood repertoire similarity was measured with the Baroni-Urbani and Buser coefficient, and group comparisons used two-tailed Wilcoxon tests in R. TCRdb stores this immuneACCESS table with in-frame sequences only. Part of the clones is absent; in the studies checked, under half of the shortfall reflects unresolved V genes, and no reason is known for the rest. Clonal size and the V and J genes are those of that table, whereas D and trimming came from the DNA. The sample data list some 150,000 clones, and 70% to 90% of these were observed just once. The ten largest clones capture about a sixth of the sample.

Points the paper makes about the study in general: Top tumor clonotypes rose in blood from baseline to 2 weeks post-radiation, then contracted by 4 weeks, suggesting transient expansion of tumor-resident clones. Because pretreatment tumor biopsies were not available, the baseline intratumoral presence of clonotypes could not be determined. Dynamics of the blood repertoire were not tracked past 4 weeks after treatment. Because the trial had a single-armed design, the trial could not examine how radiation dose or scheduling affected the TCR repertoire.

The chain employs TRBV2 and TRBJ2-3; TRBD1 lines up with 9 middle nucleotides. The receptor was isolated from a woman in her forties or fifties with renal cell carcinoma. Here the sequenced sample was blood, taken from a patient whose treatment included radiotherapy and nephrectomy. The DNA sequence is as follows: TGTGCCAGCAGACCCGGGACAGGGAGGCCAGATACGCAGTATTTT. The encoded protein is CASRPGTGRPDTQYF.